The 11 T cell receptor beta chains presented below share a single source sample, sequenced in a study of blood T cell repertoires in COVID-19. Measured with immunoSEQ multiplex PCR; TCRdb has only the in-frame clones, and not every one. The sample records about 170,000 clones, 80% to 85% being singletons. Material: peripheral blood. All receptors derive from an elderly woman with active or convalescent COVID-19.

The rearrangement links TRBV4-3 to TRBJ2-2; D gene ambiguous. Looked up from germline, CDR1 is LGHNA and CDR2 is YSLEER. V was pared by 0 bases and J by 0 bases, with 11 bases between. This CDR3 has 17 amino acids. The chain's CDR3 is CASSQEFGRTNTGELFF. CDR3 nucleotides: TGCGCCAGCAGCCAAGAATTTGGCAGGACGAACACCGGGGAGCTGTTTTTT.

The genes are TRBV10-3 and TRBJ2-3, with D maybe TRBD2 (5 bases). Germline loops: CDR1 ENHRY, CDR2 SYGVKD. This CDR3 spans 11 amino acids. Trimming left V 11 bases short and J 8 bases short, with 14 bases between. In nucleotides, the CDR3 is TGTGCCTCTGGAGGACCCGCTACGCAGTATTTT. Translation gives CASGGPATQYF.

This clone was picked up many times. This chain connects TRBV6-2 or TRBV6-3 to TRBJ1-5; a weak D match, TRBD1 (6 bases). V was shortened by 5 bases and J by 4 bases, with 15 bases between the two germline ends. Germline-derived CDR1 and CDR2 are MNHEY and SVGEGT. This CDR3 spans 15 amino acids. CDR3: CASSDIQGPNQPQHF. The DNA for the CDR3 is TGTGCCAGCAGTGATATACAGGGACCAAATCAGCCCCAGCATTTT.

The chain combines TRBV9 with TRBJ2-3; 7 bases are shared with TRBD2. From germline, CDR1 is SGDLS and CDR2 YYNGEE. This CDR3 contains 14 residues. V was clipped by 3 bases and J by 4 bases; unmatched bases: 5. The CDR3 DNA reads TGTGCCAGCAGCGCCCCGGGGGGTGCAGATACGCAGTATTTT. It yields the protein CASSAPGGADTQYF.

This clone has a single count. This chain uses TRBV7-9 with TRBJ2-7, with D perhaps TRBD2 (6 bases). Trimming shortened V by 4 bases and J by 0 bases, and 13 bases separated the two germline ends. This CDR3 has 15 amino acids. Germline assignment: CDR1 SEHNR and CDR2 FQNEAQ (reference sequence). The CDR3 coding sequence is TGTGCCAGCAGCTGGGACTCCGTGCGCTCCTACGAGCAGTACTTC. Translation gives CASSWDSVRSYEQYF. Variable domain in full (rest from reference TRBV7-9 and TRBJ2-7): DTGVSQNPRHKITKRGQNVTFRCDPISEHNRLYWYRQTLGQGPEFLTYFQNEAQLEKSRLLSDRFSAERPKGSFSTLEIQRTEQGDSAMYLCASSWDSVRSYEQYFGPGTRLTVT.

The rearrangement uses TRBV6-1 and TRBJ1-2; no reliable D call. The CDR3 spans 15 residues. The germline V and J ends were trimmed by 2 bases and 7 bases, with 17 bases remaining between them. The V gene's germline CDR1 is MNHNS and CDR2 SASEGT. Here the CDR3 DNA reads TGTGCCAGCAGTGAAATACCCCAGGTCTCGAGTGGCTACACCTTC. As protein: CASSEIPQVSSGYTF.

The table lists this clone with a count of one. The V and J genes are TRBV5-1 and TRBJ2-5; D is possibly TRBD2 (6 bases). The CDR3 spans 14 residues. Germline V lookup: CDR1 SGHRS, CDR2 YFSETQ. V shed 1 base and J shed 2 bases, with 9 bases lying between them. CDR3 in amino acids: CASSLRLAQETQYF. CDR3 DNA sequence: TGCGCCAGCAGCTTGAGGCTAGCGCAAGAGACCCAGTACTTC.

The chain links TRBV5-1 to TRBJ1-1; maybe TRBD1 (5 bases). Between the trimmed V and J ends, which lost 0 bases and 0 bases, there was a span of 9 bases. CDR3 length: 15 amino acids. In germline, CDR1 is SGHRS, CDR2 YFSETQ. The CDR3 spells CASSLGQIMNTEAFF. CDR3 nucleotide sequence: TGCGCCAGCAGCTTGGGACAGATCATGAACACTGAAGCTTTCTTT.

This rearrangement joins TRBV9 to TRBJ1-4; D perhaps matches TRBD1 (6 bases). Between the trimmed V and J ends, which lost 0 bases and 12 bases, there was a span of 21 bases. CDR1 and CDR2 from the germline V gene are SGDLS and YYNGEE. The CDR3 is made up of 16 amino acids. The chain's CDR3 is CASSVGARGLTEELFF. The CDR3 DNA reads TGTGCCAGCAGCGTAGGTGCCAGGGGCCTTACGGAAGAACTGTTTTTT.

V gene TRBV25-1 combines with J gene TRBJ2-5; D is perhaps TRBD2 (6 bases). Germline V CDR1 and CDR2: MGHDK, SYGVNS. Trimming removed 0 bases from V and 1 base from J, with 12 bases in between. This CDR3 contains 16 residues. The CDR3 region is CASSEYRGGIQETQYF. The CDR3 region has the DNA TGTGCCAGCAGTGAATATCGTGGGGGGATCCAAGAGACCCAGTACTTC.

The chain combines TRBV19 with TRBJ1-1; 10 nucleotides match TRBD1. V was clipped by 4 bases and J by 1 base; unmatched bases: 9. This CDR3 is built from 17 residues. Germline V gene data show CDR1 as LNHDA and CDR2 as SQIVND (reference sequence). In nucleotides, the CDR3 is TGTGCCAGTAGTAGGGACAGGGGTCGGCTCAAGAACACTGAAGCTTTCTTT. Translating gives CASSRDRGRLKNTEAFF.